This TCR beta chain was recovered during a study of blood T cell repertoires in COVID-19. Study context: The samples span acute and convalescent COVID-19 from the United States, Italy and Spain. The cDNA or gDNA used as material had been derived from T cells, B-cell-depleted T cells, or PBMCs.

Authors' data handling: Cell counts per sample came from amplifying reference gene primers. Sequencing was performed with immunoSEQ multiplex PCR; in TCRdb, only in-frame clones are kept and a portion is missing. V and J calls and clone size are given by that table; D and trimming were obtained from the DNA. The sample lists 150,000 to 200,000 clones; approximately 90% were seen once. Trimming shortened V by 5 bases and J by 3 bases, and 8 bases separated the two germline ends. The CDR3 spans 13 residues. Germline CDR1 is MNHEY and CDR2 is SMNVEV (reference sequence). Specimen: peripheral blood. The sequence was collected from a man aged 40-50 years with active or convalescent COVID-19. The genes are TRBV27 and TRBJ1-3; D is ambiguous. The CDR3 region has the DNA TGTGCCAGCAGTGACAACCGTGGAAACACCATATATTTT. It specifies CASSDNRGNTIYF.